The 21 T cell receptor beta chains below were found in one sample sequenced in a study of T cells in women clearing cervical HPV infection. Using immunoSEQ multiplex PCR, the repertoire was profiled, and TCRdb retains in-frame clones only, with some absent. The listing records around 28,000 clones. Sequencing was carried out using blood buffy coat. The receptor source for this set is a woman between 18 and 70 years old with a cervical HPV16 infection that either progressed to CIN3+ or cleared (not recorded which).

As regards this clone: The read comes to an end 3 residues before the CDR3 does, leaving the germline J gene to fill in the end. The V and J genes are TRBV9 and TRBJ2-1, with D possibly being TRBD2 (6 bases). CDR3 length: 15 amino acids. Trimming took off 0 bases at V and 5 bases at J, with 12 bases between the two ends. The germline V gene encodes CDR1 SGDLS and CDR2 YYNGEE. The sequenced CDR3 bases are TGTGCCAGCAGCGTAGCAACTGGGGGGAACAATGAG. Amino acid sequence: CASSVATGGNNE. The complete CDR3 sequence is CASSVATGGNNEQFF. Drawing the rest from reference TRBV9 and TRBJ2-1, the complete variable domain is DSGVTQTPKHLITATGQRVTLRCSPRSGDLSVYWYQQSLDQGLQFLIQYYNGEERAKGNILERFSAQQFPDLHSELNLSSLELGDSALYFCASSVATGGNNEQFFGPGTRLTVL.

On this clone itself: The observed sequence ends 3 residues before the CDR3 terminus, with the missing tail filled in from the germline J gene. The chain links TRBV5-5 to TRBJ2-2; 8 bases line up with TRBD1. CDR1 is SGHKS and CDR2 is YYEKEE in the germline V gene (reference sequence). CDR3 length: 15 residues. CDR3 sequence reads: CASSWTGSGANVLFF. Incomplete CDR3 DNA: TGTGCCAGCAGCTGGACAGGGTCTGGGGCCAACGTG.

A remark on this clone: Read sequence stops 3 residues before the CDR3 end, and the germline J gene provides the missing end. This chain uses TRBV7-6 with TRBJ1-2; D is uncertain. Per germline, CDR1 SGHVS and CDR2 FNYEAQ. This CDR3 region has 16 residues. This CDR3 is CASSSPSAGSTDTYTF. The sequenced CDR3 bases are TGTGCCAGCAGCTCCCCCTCGGCGGGGAGCACAGATACC.

In the case of this clone: The read gets to within 3 residues of the CDR3 end, and the germline J gene fills in the rest. The chain is built from TRBV2 and TRBJ2-7; TRBD1 matches 11 bases. Unmatched junction bases numbered 13, after V lost 7 bases and J lost 5 bases. Germline V lookup: CDR1 SNHLY, CDR2 FYNNEI. This CDR3 region has 16 residues. This CDR3 is CASTRRGGGQGDEQYF. The CDR3 bases that were read are TGTGCCAGCACGCGAAGAGGTGGGGGACAGGGGGACGAG.

To note about this clone: The missing CDR3 end, 3 residues past where the read stops, is filled in from the germline J gene. V gene TRBV2 combines with J gene TRBJ1-2; D remains ambiguous. Per germline, CDR1 SNHLY and CDR2 FYNNEI. Between the trimmed V and J ends, which lost 6 bases and 5 bases, there was a span of 16 bases. This CDR3 contains 14 residues. The DNA read from the CDR3 is TGTGCCAGCAGGCTAGGCCCTTCCGGGTATGGC. Translation gives CASRLGPSGYG. The CDR3 in its entirety is CASRLGPSGYGYTF. Full variable domain (rest looked up from reference TRBV2 and TRBJ1-2): EPEVTQTPSHQVTQMGQEVILRCVPISNHLYFYWYRQILGQKVEFLVSFYNNEISEKSEIFDDQFSVERPDGSNFTLKIRSTKLEDSAMYFCASRLGPSGYGYTFGSGTRLTVV.

Points on this clone: The CDR3 is cut off 3 residues early in the read; its end comes from the germline J gene. V is TRBV20-1 and J is TRBJ1-2; weak D call: TRBD1 (6 bases). There are 12 residues in the CDR3. Per the germline V gene, CDR1 is DFQATT and CDR2 is SNEGSKA (reference sequence). V gave up 6 bases and J gave up 4 bases, with 12 bases separating them. The CDR3 loop reads CSAPTGFYGYTF. Incomplete CDR3 DNA: TGCAGTGCCCCGACAGGCTTCTATGGC.

Of note for this clone: The missing CDR3 end, 3 residues past where the read stops, is filled in from the germline J gene. J is TRBJ2-7 and V is TRBV29-1; D possibly corresponds to TRBD1 (6 bases). The CDR3 covers 11 residues. Germline CDR1 reads SQVTM; CDR2 reads ANQGSEA. V was clipped by 6 bases and J by 4 bases, with 10 bases between them. The sequenced CDR3 bases are TGCAGCGTACTTACAGGGTACGAG. This gives the protein CSVLTGYE. The whole CDR3 sequence is CSVLTGYEQYF.

Concerning this clone: Coverage ceases 3 residues before the CDR3 finishes, and the germline J gene fills in the end. The chain links TRBV19 to TRBJ1-2; D perhaps matches TRBD1 (5 bases). The germline V gene encodes CDR1 LNHDA and CDR2 SQIVND (reference sequence). The CDR3 sequence is 12 residues long. The CDR3 bases that were read are TGTGCCAGTAGTCACGGGGGGTACGGC. It codes for CASSHGGYG. The full CDR3 reads CASSHGGYGYTF.

On this clone: The sequence runs out 3 residues before the end of the CDR3; the remainder is reconstructed from the germline J gene. This chain connects TRBV7-6 to TRBJ2-1; 14 bases map to TRBD2. Trimming removed 5 bases from V and 3 bases from J; junction bases left unmatched: 6. The germline V gene encodes CDR1 SGHVS and CDR2 FNYEAQ. The CDR3 is made up of 17 amino acids. CDR3 DNA, as far as it was read: TGTGCCAGCAGCCTAGGACTAGCGGGGGGTCTCTACAATGAG. Translated, it gives CASSLGLAGGLYNE. The CDR3, in full, reads CASSLGLAGGLYNEQFF. The whole variable domain, remainder taken from reference TRBV7-6 and TRBJ2-1, is GAGVSQSPRYKVTKRGQDVALRCDPISGHVSLYWYRQALGQGPEFLTYFNYEAQQDKSGLPNDRFSAERPEGSISTLTIQRTEQRDSAMYRCASSLGLAGGLYNEQFFGPGTRLTVL.

Points on this clone: The CDR3 goes on 3 residues after the read ends, and that part is filled in from the germline J gene. The V and J genes are TRBV7-3 and TRBJ1-2, with D maybe TRBD1 (5 bases). This CDR3 is built from 13 residues. Germline V gene data show CDR1 as SGHTA and CDR2 as FQGTGA. The DNA read from the CDR3 is TGTGCCAGCAGCTTAACAGGGGCAGATACC. Its protein product is CASSLTGADT. The full CDR3 sequence reads CASSLTGADTYTF.

As for this clone: The read gets to within 3 residues of the CDR3 end, and the germline J gene fills in the rest. The chain is built from TRBV7-9 and TRBJ1-2; D call uncertain. V lost 6 bases to trimming and J lost 6 bases, with 11 bases between them. The CDR3 extends over 12 amino acids. Germline-derived CDR1 and CDR2 are SEHNR and FQNEAQ (reference sequence). CDR3 loop: CASSPPSNGYTF. The sequenced part of the CDR3 DNA is TGTGCCAGCAGTCCACCCAGTAATGGC.

Comments on this clone: The sequence runs out 3 residues before the end of the CDR3; the remainder is reconstructed from the germline J gene. The chain employs TRBV12-3 or TRBV12-4 and TRBJ2-1; D may be TRBD2 (6 bases). Trimming took 7 bases from V and 0 from J, leaving 13 bases between them. The CDR3 runs 15 residues. The sequenced part of the CDR3 DNA is TGTGCCAGCATCCCGGGACTCAGCTCCTACAATGAG. Its translation is CASIPGLSSYNE. The complete CDR3 protein is CASIPGLSSYNEQFF.

With respect to this clone: The CDR3 goes on 3 residues after the read ends, and that part is filled in from the germline J gene. This sequence joins TRBV3-1 (or the pseudogene TRBV3-2) and TRBJ1-1; 9 nucleotides agree with TRBD1. The CDR3 is 13 residues long. CDR1 and CDR2 (germline): LGHDT, YNNKEL (reference sequence). The CDR3 DNA, read in part, is TGTGCCAGCAGCCAATCTACAGGGGGCTCG. It codes for CASSQSTGGS. In full, the CDR3 is CASSQSTGGSAFF.

Turning to this clone: The germline gene is not matched at one end of the junction; a read error may be the cause. The read ends 3 residues shy of where the CDR3 ends; the end is completed using the germline J gene. Other nucleotide sequences in the sample specify the same CDR3. The V call is TRBV7-2, the J call TRBJ1-3; 7 bases map to TRBD1. This CDR3 comprises 15 residues. CDR1 is SGHTA, CDR2 FQGNSA, per germline. Partial CDR3 DNA: TGTGCCAGCAGCTCTGACAGGGACCAAGGAAACACA. Encoded protein: CASSSDRDQGNT. The complete CDR3 sequence is CASSSDRDQGNTIYF.

A note on this clone: The CDR3 goes on 3 residues after the read ends, and that part is filled in from the germline J gene. The chain recombines TRBV5-4 with TRBJ1-2; 12 bases are a match to TRBD1. The V and J ends lost 4 bases and 5 bases, in that order; junction bases with no gene match: 6. Germline loops: CDR1 SGHNT, CDR2 YYREEE (reference sequence). CDR3 size: 15 residues. Here the CDR3 reads CASSPGTGGRYGYTF. The CDR3 bases that were read are TGTGCCAGCAGCCCGGGGACAGGGGGCCGGTATGGC.

A remark on this clone: The DNA ends 3 residues before the CDR3 does, and the rest of the CDR3 is filled in from the germline J gene. The chain is built from TRBV13 and TRBJ1-1, with D tentatively TRBD1 (6 bases). Deletions cut 4 bases from V and 7 bases from J, with 10 bases between. Looked up from germline, CDR1 is PRHDT and CDR2 is FYEKMQ (reference sequence). The CDR3 runs to 12 residues. The CDR3 reads CASSSGQLEAFF. The sequenced part of the CDR3 DNA is TGTGCCAGCAGCTCCGGACAGCTTGAA.

Turning to this clone: The read gets to within 3 residues of the CDR3 end, and the germline J gene fills in the rest. The chain uses TRBV5-1 and TRBJ2-3; D perhaps matches TRBD2 (5 bases). From germline, CDR1 is SGHRS and CDR2 YFSETQ. Trimming took off 6 bases at V and 4 bases at J, with 15 bases between the two ends. The CDR3 length is 14 residues. The covered CDR3 bases are TGCGCCAGCAACCCGGGGAGAGAGGCAGATACG. Translation gives CASNPGREADT. The full CDR3 reads CASNPGREADTQYF.

To note about this clone: With the read ending 3 residues before the CDR3 end, the germline J gene is used to fill in that end. The chain uses TRBV5-5 and TRBJ1-4, with 8 positions matching TRBD1. This CDR3 has 15 residues. The germline gives CDR1 SGHKS, CDR2 YYEKEE (reference sequence). The covered CDR3 bases are TGTGCCAGCAGCTTGGGGACAGGGAGGAATTCACCA. Protein: CASSLGTGRNSP. In full, the CDR3 reads CASSLGTGRNSPLFF.

About this clone: The missing CDR3 end, 3 residues past where the read stops, is filled in from the germline J gene. J is TRBJ1-4 and V is TRBV9; 7 bases agree with TRBD1. The CDR3 is 16 residues long. Germline V gene lookup returns CDR1 SGDLS and CDR2 YYNGEE. The junction had 6 bases not matched to a gene; V was cut back by 2 bases and J by 2 bases. The CDR3 spells CASSVAGGWTNEKLFF. The DNA read from the CDR3 is TGTGCCAGCAGCGTCGCAGGGGGGTGGACTAATGAAAAA.

A note on this clone: From the germline J gene comes the end of the CDR3, since the read stops 3 residues before it. This chain uses TRBV7-2 with TRBJ2-7; D is perhaps TRBD2 (5 bases). Germline CDR1 SGHTA, CDR2 FQGNSA. Trimming pared 3 bases from V and 6 bases from J, leaving 15 bases between. CDR3 length equals 14 residues. CDR3 DNA (partial): TGTGCCAGCAGCTTGACTGCTTACGGAGGCGAG. Translated, it gives CASSLTAYGGE. The CDR3, in full, reads CASSLTAYGGEQYF. The variable domain in full, with the rest retrieved from reference TRBV7-2 and TRBJ2-7, is GAGVSQSPSNKVTEKGKDVELRCDPISGHTALYWYRQSLGQGLEFLIYFQGNSAPDKSGLPSDRFSAERTGGSVSTLTIQRTQQEDSAVYLCASSLTAYGGEQYFGPGTRLTVT.

On this clone: The sequenced fragment ends 3 residues before the CDR3 boundary, so the rest is inferred from the germline J gene. The chain couples TRBV20-1 to TRBJ2-2; 7 nucleotides line up with TRBD2. V dropped 3 bases and J dropped 4; count of bases not matched to a gene: 8. Germline values: CDR1 DFQATT, CDR2 SNEGSKA (reference sequence). The CDR3 spans 15 residues. Partial CDR3 DNA: TGCAGTGCTAGCCCTGCGGGGGTGCTCACCGGGGAG. Translation: CSASPAGVLTGE. The full CDR3 reads CSASPAGVLTGELFF.